What follows describes a single T cell receptor (beta chain). Primers used in a second PCR of roughly 7 to 11 cycles were a sample-barcoded 5' primer and a J-beta primer mix. Each cDNA molecule was tagged by a template-switch adaptor with 12 random nucleotides. TCRdb processed the 5' RACE reads anew with MiXCR; each CDR3 protein has one entry. In the table there are about 1.1 million distinct CDR3 sequences, 30% to 40% of which are singletons. This sample was included in a study of blood T cells in healthy people across ages. V gave up 3 bases and J gave up 11 bases; unmatched junction bases: 14. The CDR3 contains 15 residues.

The receptor's source is a man aged 18 to 30 in good health. The specimen sequenced was blood. The V call is TRBV12-3 or TRBV12-4, the J call TRBJ2-5, with TRBD2 identical over 8 bases. This chain's CDR3 is CASSFPGVAGSEQYF. Written as DNA, the CDR3 is TGTGCCAGCAGTTTCCCGGGGGTAGCGGGGTCTGAGCAGTACTTC.